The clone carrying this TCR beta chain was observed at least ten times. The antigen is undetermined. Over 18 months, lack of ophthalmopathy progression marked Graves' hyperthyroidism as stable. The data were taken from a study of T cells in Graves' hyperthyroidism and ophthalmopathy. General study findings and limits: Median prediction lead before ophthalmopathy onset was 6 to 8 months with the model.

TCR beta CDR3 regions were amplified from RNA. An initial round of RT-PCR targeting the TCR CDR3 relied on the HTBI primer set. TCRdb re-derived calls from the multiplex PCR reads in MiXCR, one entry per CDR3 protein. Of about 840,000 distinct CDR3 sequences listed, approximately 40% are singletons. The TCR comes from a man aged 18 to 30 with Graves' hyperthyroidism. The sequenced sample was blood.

The CDR3, as DNA: TGTGCCAGCAGCTTAGAGCGCCGCGAGCAGTACTTC. Encoded protein: CASSLERREQYF. This rearrangement joins TRBV7-9 to TRBJ2-7, with unresolved D. The ends were cut back, 1 base at V and 6 bases at J, with 7 bases in the middle. The CDR3 runs 12 residues. From germline, CDR1 is SEHNR and CDR2 FQNEAQ (reference sequence).